The 18 T cell receptor beta chains in this list originate from one sample, sequenced in a study of blood T cell repertoires in COVID-19. The table came from immunoSEQ multiplex PCR; TCRdb's copy has only in-frame clones and leaves some out. This table holds around 40,000 clones, approximately 90% found once. Sequenced sample: peripheral blood. The receptors stem from a man between 40 and 49 years old with COVID-19, enrolled during active disease.

This chain links TRBV12-5 with TRBJ1-3; D may be TRBD1 (6 bases). The V gene lost 5 bases and the J gene lost 4 bases, with 15 bases spanning the gap. The germline gives CDR1 LGHNT, CDR2 FRNRAP. The CDR3 covers 15 residues. The DNA of the CDR3 is TGTGCTAGTGGTACCGGACAGACAGCAGGAAACACCATATATTTT. Its translation is CASGTGQTAGNTIYF.

In this sample, this clone turned up once. The V and J genes are TRBV5-6 and TRBJ2-5, with D maybe TRBD2 (5 bases). This CDR3 contains 13 residues. CDR1 is SGHDT, CDR2 YYEEEE, per germline. V was trimmed by 3 bases and J by 5 bases, leaving 11 bases between them. The CDR3 region has the DNA TGTGCCAGCAGCTCCGGACTGGGGGAGACCCAGTACTTC. Translated, it gives CASSSGLGETQYF.

The chain is built from TRBV3-1 (or the pseudogene TRBV3-2) and TRBJ2-2; TRBD2 is a possible D gene (5 bases). Per the germline V gene, CDR1 is LGHDT and CDR2 is YNNKEL (reference sequence). The CDR3 runs 17 residues. Trimming stripped 3 bases from V and 5 bases from J, with 19 bases between. Written as DNA, the CDR3 is TGTGCCAGCAGCCACCCTCCCTCGACCCCGGGAACCGGGGAGCTGTTTTTT. This sequence encodes CASSHPPSTPGTGELFF.

The chain uses TRBV12-3 or TRBV12-4 and TRBJ2-2; no clear D. The CDR3 runs 13 residues. Trimming took off 3 bases at V and 3 bases at J, with 5 bases between the two ends. CDR3 nucleotide sequence: TGTGCCAGCAGTTTTTCTTACACCGGGGAGCTGTTTTTT. Translated, it gives CASSFSYTGELFF.

V and J are TRBV2 and TRBJ2-1; 8 bases line up with TRBD1. Germline lookup yields CDR1 SNHLY and CDR2 FYNNEI. The CDR3 length is 15 residues. Trimming cost V 6 bases and J 0 bases; bases outside gene matches: 4. CDR3 amino acids: CASRRDRISYNEQFF. CDR3 coding DNA: TGTGCCAGCAGGAGGGACAGGATCTCCTACAATGAGCAGTTCTTC.

The chain is built from TRBV3-1 (or the pseudogene TRBV3-2) and TRBJ1-4; TRBD1 agrees at 9 bases. The J segment lost 8 bases and the V segment lost 0 bases, leaving 10 bases of the junction unmatched. CDR3 length: 17 residues. The germline CDR1 and CDR2 sequences are LGHDT and YNNKEL (reference sequence). CDR3 DNA: TGTGCCAGCAGCCAAGACTCTGGACAGGGGTTGAGAGAAAAACTGTTTTTT. Residues: CASSQDSGQGLREKLFF.

The chain recombines TRBV3-1 (or the pseudogene TRBV3-2) with TRBJ2-2; 9 nucleotides line up with TRBD2. CDR3 length equals 16 residues. Germline loops: CDR1 LGHDT, CDR2 YNNKEL (reference sequence). V lost 4 bases and J lost 6; bases outside the gene matches: 9. Written as DNA, the CDR3 is TGTGCCAGCAGCCCCTTGGGGCTAGCGGGGCCCGGGGAGCTGTTTTTT. Residues: CASSPLGLAGPGELFF.

With respect to this clone: Because the CDR3's place on the DNA is in doubt, the DNA is left out and the CDR3 is given as listed by TCRdb. The chain joins TRBV5-4 to TRBJ2-7; the table gives TRBD1 as D, unverified against the DNA. Germline assignment: CDR1 SGHNT and CDR2 YYREEE (reference sequence). The CDR3 has 15 residues if both end residues are counted. Here the CDR3 reads CASSFGPGGAPEQYF.

The table lists this clone with a count of one. The J gene is TRBJ2-1, the V gene TRBV13; TRBD1 agrees at 7 bases. CDR1 is PRHDT and CDR2 is FYEKMQ in the germline V gene (reference sequence). CDR3 size: 18 residues. With V trimmed by 2 bases and J by 7 bases, 17 bases remained unmatched. The CDR3 region has the DNA TGTGCCAGCAGCTTAAGTCGGGAAGGGGGCGTAAAATGGAATGAGCAGTTCTTC. Translation gives CASSLSREGGVKWNEQFF. Together with reference TRBV13 and TRBJ2-1, the CDR3 gives the full variable domain: AAGVIQSPRHLIKEKRETATLKCYPIPRHDTVYWYQQGPGQDPQFLISFYEKMQSDKGSIPDRFSAQQFSDYHSELNMSSLELGDSALYFCASSLSREGGVKWNEQFFGPGTRLTVL.

The V call is TRBV27, the J call TRBJ1-2; the match to TRBD1 covers 9 bases. The CDR3 has 15 residues. Germline CDR1 MNHEY, CDR2 SMNVEV (reference sequence). J gave up 4 bases and V 5 bases, and 8 bases lay outside the gene matches. The CDR3 loop reads CASSIKGQGGYGYTF. DNA of the CDR3: TGTGCCAGCAGTATCAAGGGACAGGGAGGCTATGGCTACACCTTC.

This clone was detected only a few times. This chain uses TRBV5-1 with TRBJ1-1, with D unresolved. The length of the CDR3 is 12 residues. CDR1 is SGHRS, CDR2 YFSETQ, per germline. Deletions cut 2 bases from V and 5 bases from J, with 7 bases between. The CDR3 region has the DNA TGCGCCAGCAGCTTTAGCAGTACTGAAGCTTTCTTT. Translation: CASSFSSTEAFF.

This clone showed up just a few times. The J gene is TRBJ1-2, the V gene TRBV7-8; no clear D gene. V dropped 4 bases and J dropped 8 bases, with 14 bases sitting between them. Germline V gene lookup returns CDR1 SGHVS and CDR2 FQNEAQ. The CDR3 is 13 amino acids. DNA for the CDR3: TGTGCCAGCAGCTCCCTCCTTGAGGGAGGCTACACCTTC. Protein product: CASSSLLEGGYTF. The entire variable domain, with the rest obtained from reference TRBV7-8 and TRBJ1-2, is as follows: GAGVSQSPRYKVAKRGQDVALRCDPISGHVSLFWYQQALGQGPEFLTYFQNEAQLDKSGLPSDRFFAERPEGSVSTLKIQRTQQEDSAVYLCASSSLLEGGYTFGSGTRLTVV.

The V gene is TRBV7-8, the J gene TRBJ1-1; 7 bases line up with TRBD1. The V gene's germline CDR1 is SGHVS and CDR2 FQNEAQ. V lost 5 bases, J lost 5 bases, and 5 bases stayed unmatched. The CDR3 extends over 13 amino acids. This CDR3 reads CASSTSRGTEAFF. The CDR3 DNA reads as TGTGCCAGCAGCACTAGCAGGGGGACTGAAGCTTTCTTT.

The gene calls are TRBV28 and TRBJ2-3, with 10 positions matching TRBD1. This CDR3 comprises 18 residues. V trimming: 1 base; J trimming: 0 bases; junction bases outside the gene matches: 7. Germline V gene sequence: CDR1 MDHEN, CDR2 SYDVKM. The CDR3 protein is CASSLYGGGQGSTDTQYF. The CDR3 DNA reads TGTGCCAGCAGTTTATATGGGGGGGGACAGGGGAGCACAGATACGCAGTATTTT. Complete variable domain (other parts from reference TRBV28 and TRBJ2-3): DVKVTQSSRYLVKRTGEKVFLECVQDMDHENMFWYRQDPGLGLRLIYFSYDVKMKEKGDIPEGYSVSREKKERFSLILESASTNQTSMYLCASSLYGGGQGSTDTQYFGPGTRLTVL.

The gene calls are TRBV5-6 and TRBJ1-2; the match to TRBD1 covers 7 bases. CDR3 length: 13 residues. Per the germline V gene, CDR1 is SGHDT and CDR2 is YYEEEE. The J segment lost 8 bases and the V segment lost 2 bases, leaving 6 bases of the junction unmatched. The CDR3 spells CASSFDRAQGYTF. The CDR3 DNA reads as TGTGCCAGCAGCTTCGACAGGGCTCAAGGCTACACCTTC.

The chain has TRBV20-1 and TRBJ2-3; TRBD2 matches at 11 bases. J lost 2 bases, V lost 3 bases, and 4 bases had no gene match. Germline CDR1 and CDR2: DFQATT and SNEGSKA (reference sequence). This CDR3 is built from 15 residues. Here the CDR3 reads CSASVTSGVTDTQYF. CDR3 coding DNA: TGCAGTGCTAGTGTGACTAGCGGGGTCACAGATACGCAGTATTTT.

V is TRBV7-2 and J is TRBJ2-7; TRBD1 matches at 8 bases. CDR1 is SGHTA, CDR2 FQGNSA, per germline. The CDR3 runs to 14 residues. Trimming removed 6 bases from V and 2 bases from J; junction bases left unmatched: 6. CDR3 DNA: TGTGCCAGCAGGCCAACAGGGGGGCCCTACGAGCAGTACTTC. It codes for CASRPTGGPYEQYF.

The chain has TRBV5-1 and TRBJ2-1; TRBD1 matches 8 bases. V lost 3 bases, J lost 4 bases, and 9 bases stayed unmatched. Germline values: CDR1 SGHRS, CDR2 YFSETQ. This CDR3 has 16 amino acids. CDR3 region: CASSSPGQAGYNEQFF. The CDR3 DNA follows: TGCGCCAGCAGCTCGCCGGGACAGGCTGGGTACAATGAGCAGTTCTTC.